Below are 8 T cell receptor beta chains sequenced from a single sample in a study of blood T cell repertoires in COVID-19. TCRdb's copy holds only in-frame clones and misses some; the assay was immunoSEQ multiplex PCR. The sample lists some 510,000 clones; around nine tenths were seen once. Sequences were obtained from PBMCs or T cells enriched from blood (not recorded which). All receptors derive from a woman aged 40 to 50 who had recovered from COVID-19.

This clone was observed a single time. Here the CDR3 reads CASGPGDRNTEAFF. In DNA form, the CDR3 reads TGTGCTAGTGGTCCGGGTGACAGAAACACTGAAGCTTTCTTT. The chain links TRBV12-5 to TRBJ1-1, with D maybe TRBD1 (5 bases). The CDR3 spans 14 residues. Germline V gene sequence: CDR1 LGHNT, CDR2 FRNRAP. Trimming took 5 bases from V and 2 from J, leaving 12 bases between them.

The chain recombines TRBV19 with TRBJ2-3, with TRBD2 matching over 13 bases. Germline CDR1 is LNHDA and CDR2 is SQIVND (reference sequence). CDR3 size: 18 residues. The trim removed 4 bases at V and 2 bases at J, leaving 9 bases unmatched. CDR3 DNA: TGTGCCAGTAGTAGAACGACCGGGACTAGCGGGAACACAGATACGCAGTATTTT. It codes for CASSRTTGTSGNTDTQYF.

V gene TRBV14 combines with J gene TRBJ2-1; 10 positions agree with TRBD2. Germline V gene sequence: CDR1 SGHDN, CDR2 FVKESK. The CDR3 consists of 18 residues. After removal of 0 bases from V and 1 base from J, the junction contained 6 bases not matched to a gene. The CDR3 spells CASSQDPLLAGSYNEQFF. Here the CDR3 DNA reads TGTGCCAGCAGCCAAGATCCTTTACTAGCGGGATCCTACAATGAGCAGTTCTTC.

The V call is TRBV7-9, the J call TRBJ1-1; a possible D gene is TRBD1 (5 bases). V was shortened by 6 bases and J by 2 bases, with 10 bases between the two germline ends. Germline CDR1 SEHNR, CDR2 FQNEAQ (reference sequence). This CDR3 spans 13 amino acids. The CDR3 sequence: CASSYGHNTEAFF. Here the CDR3 DNA reads TGTGCCAGCAGTTATGGACATAACACTGAAGCTTTCTTT.

This chain connects TRBV12-5 to TRBJ1-2; a weak D match, TRBD1 (6 bases). V lost 0 bases and J lost 4, with 12 bases in between. The germline CDR1 and CDR2 sequences are LGHNT and FRNRAP. The length of the CDR3 is 15 residues. The CDR3 nucleotides read TGTGCTAGTGGTTTGGTAATAGCCAGGGGCTATGGCTACACCTTC. Translated, it gives CASGLVIARGYGYTF.

This chain links TRBV9 with TRBJ1-4; the match to TRBD1 covers 10 bases. CDR3 length equals 14 residues. Per the germline V gene, CDR1 is SGDLS and CDR2 is YYNGEE. V shed 4 bases and J 8 bases; nucleotides not matched to a gene: 5. CDR3 DNA: TGTGCCAGCAGCCTCTCGGACAGGGGGGAAAAACTGTTTTTT. It yields the protein CASSLSDRGEKLFF.

The chain employs TRBV7-2 and TRBJ2-1, with 12 positions matching TRBD2. Germline V gene lookup returns CDR1 SGHTA and CDR2 FQGNSA. The CDR3 is made up of 17 amino acids. The ends lost 3 bases at V and 7 bases at J; junction bases unmatched: 10. CDR3 residues: CASSLGLAGWGSNEQFF. The CDR3 nucleotides are TGTGCCAGCAGCTTGGGACTAGCGGGTTGGGGGTCGAATGAGCAGTTCTTC.

The gene calls are TRBV19 and TRBJ1-1; D possibly corresponds to TRBD1 (6 bases). Germline CDR1 and CDR2: LNHDA and SQIVND (reference sequence). The CDR3 is 15 residues long. Between the trimmed V and J ends, which lost 3 bases and 0 bases, there was a span of 11 bases. Here the CDR3 DNA reads TGTGCCAGTAGTATCCTGGGGGACATGAACACTGAAGCTTTCTTT. It encodes CASSILGDMNTEAFF. The complete variable domain, with remaining parts taken from reference TRBV19 and TRBJ1-1, reads DGGITQSPKYLFRKEGQNVTLSCEQNLNHDAMYWYRQDPGQGLRLIYYSQIVNDFQKGDIAEGYSVSREKKESFPLTVTSAQKNPTAFYLCASSILGDMNTEAFFGQGTRLTVV.